The clone carrying this T cell receptor beta chain was seen just once. Antigen specificity is unknown. These data are taken from a study of neoadjuvant nivolumab and ipilimumab in lung cancer. Study results and caveats: Only a small number of samples underwent TCR sequencing.

Between the trimmed V and J ends, which lost 4 bases and 12 bases, there was a span of 10 bases. The CDR3 sequence is 12 residues long. CDR1 is SNHLY, CDR2 FYNNEI, per germline. The data were produced by immunoSEQ multiplex PCR, yet TCRdb's version contains in-frame clones alone and is incomplete. The table has 25,000 to 35,000 clones, about nine tenths seen once; the top ten hold almost 5%. The rearrangement uses TRBV2 and TRBJ1-6, with D uncertain. The TCR was taken from an adult with non-small cell lung cancer. Specimen: peripheral blood, collected after neoadjuvant nivolumab, alone or with ipilimumab, at or shortly before surgery. CDR3 DNA: TGTGCCAGCAGTGGAAATAACGGACCCCTCCACTTT. This encodes CASSGNNGPLHF. Drawing the rest from reference TRBV2 and TRBJ1-6, the complete variable domain is EPEVTQTPSHQVTQMGQEVILRCVPISNHLYFYWYRQILGQKVEFLVSFYNNEISEKSEIFDDQFSVERPDGSNFTLKIRSTKLEDSAMYFCASSGNNGPLHFGNGTRLTVT.